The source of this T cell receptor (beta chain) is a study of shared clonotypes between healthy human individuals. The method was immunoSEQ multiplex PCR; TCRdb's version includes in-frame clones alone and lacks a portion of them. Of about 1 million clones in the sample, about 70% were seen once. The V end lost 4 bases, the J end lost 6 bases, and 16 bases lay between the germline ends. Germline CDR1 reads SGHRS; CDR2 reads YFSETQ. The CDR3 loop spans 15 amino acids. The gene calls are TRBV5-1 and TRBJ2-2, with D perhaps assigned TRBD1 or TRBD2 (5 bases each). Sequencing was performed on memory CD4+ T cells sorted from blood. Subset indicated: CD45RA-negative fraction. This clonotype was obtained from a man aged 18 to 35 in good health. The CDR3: CASSQGTDRAGELFF. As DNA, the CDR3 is TGCGCCAGCAGCCAAGGGACGGACCGGGCCGGGGAGCTGTTTTTT.